This TCR beta chain was profiled in a study of blood T cell repertoires in COVID-19. Study as a whole: The cDNA or gDNA used as material had been derived from T cells, B-cell-depleted T cells, or PBMCs.

CDR1 and CDR2 from the germline V gene are SGHNT and YYREEE (reference sequence). V lost 4 bases and J 6 bases, leaving 10 bases between the germline ends. There are 12 residues in the CDR3. As originally analysed: Estimates of nucleated cell counts were drawn from the amplification of reference gene primers. TCRdb's copy holds only in-frame clones and misses some; the assay was immunoSEQ multiplex PCR. V and J calls and clone size come straight from that table; D and trimming were deduced from the DNA. The sample carries 130,000 or so clones, around nine tenths recorded once. The rearrangement joins TRBV5-4 to TRBJ1-1, with D possibly matching TRBD1 (5 bases). Sequences were obtained from peripheral blood. The sequence was collected from a man over 45 with acute or convalescent COVID-19. In nucleotides, the CDR3 is TGTGCCAGCAGCGGGGGGGGTCCTGAAGCTTTCTTT. Amino acids: CASSGGGPEAFF. Using reference TRBV5-4 and TRBJ1-1 for the parts outside the CDR3, the full variable domain is ETGVTQSPTHLIKTRGQQVTLRCSSQSGHNTVSWYQQALGQGPQFIFQYYREEENGRGNFPPRFSGLQFPNYSSELNVNALELDDSALYLCASSGGGPEAFFGQGTRLTVV.